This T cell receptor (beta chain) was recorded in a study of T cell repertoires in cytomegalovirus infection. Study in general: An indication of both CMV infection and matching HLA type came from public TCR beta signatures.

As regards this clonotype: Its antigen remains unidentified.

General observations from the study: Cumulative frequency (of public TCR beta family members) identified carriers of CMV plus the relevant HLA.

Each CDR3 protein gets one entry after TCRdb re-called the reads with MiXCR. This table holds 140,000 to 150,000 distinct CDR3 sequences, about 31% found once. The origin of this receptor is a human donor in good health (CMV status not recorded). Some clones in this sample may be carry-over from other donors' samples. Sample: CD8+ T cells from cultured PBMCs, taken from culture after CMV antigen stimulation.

The CDR3 sequence: CASSRPGAHNEQFF. CDR3 sequence (DNA): TGTGCCAGCAGTCGGCCGGGGGCCCACAATGAGCAGTTCTTC. The V gene is TRBV27, the J gene TRBJ2-1; D possibly uses TRBD1 or TRBD2 (6 bases each). V dropped 5 bases and J dropped 5 bases, with 13 bases sitting between them. CDR3 length equals 14 residues. Germline values: CDR1 MNHEY, CDR2 SMNVEV (reference sequence).